The 17 T cell receptor beta chains given below trace back to one sample, sequenced in a study of cytomegalovirus exposure and HLA in healthy donors. The PCR had 60 Vbeta and 13 Jbeta primers. Data came from immunoSEQ multiplex PCR; TCRdb stores just in-frame clones and leaves some out. The sample has roughly 140,000 clones, around 80% seen once. Sequencing used PBMCs. These receptor sequences come from a female donor in good health and CMV-seronegative.

The genes are TRBV5-4 and TRBJ1-1; 8 nucleotides line up with TRBD1. The CDR3 length is 16 residues. Looked up from germline, CDR1 is SGHNT and CDR2 is YYREEE (reference sequence). The V gene end was trimmed by 2 bases and the J gene end by 2 bases; junction bases not matched to a gene: 8. The CDR3 region is CASSFAMGQANTEAFF. The CDR3 bases are TGTGCCAGCAGCTTTGCTATGGGACAGGCAAACACTGAAGCTTTCTTT.

This chain connects TRBV19 to TRBJ2-2; TRBD2 matches at 8 bases. The CDR3 sequence is 14 residues long. Trimming at V came to 7 bases and at J to 7 bases, leaving 8 bases not matched to a gene. The germline CDR1 and CDR2 sequences are LNHDA and SQIVND (reference sequence). The CDR3 DNA follows: TGTGCCAGTACCACAGCGGGAGTGGACGGGGAGCTGTTTTTT. It specifies CASTTAGVDGELFF.

The chain recombines TRBV27 with TRBJ2-1; D is unresolved. Trimming removed 6 bases at V and 7 bases at J, with 13 bases between. Germline-derived CDR1 and CDR2 are MNHEY and SMNVEV (reference sequence). CDR3 length: 13 amino acids. Here the CDR3 reads CASSLRSLNEQFF. In DNA, the CDR3 is TGTGCCAGCAGCCTTCGTAGCCTAAATGAGCAGTTCTTC.

J is TRBJ2-7 and V is TRBV15; 9 bases are a match to TRBD2. This CDR3 region has 15 residues. The germline V gene has CDR1 LNHNV and CDR2 YYDKDF (reference sequence). The trim removed 1 base at V and 3 bases at J, leaving 4 bases unmatched. The CDR3 is CATSRVRTSDYEQYF. CDR3 sequence (DNA): TGTGCCACCAGCAGAGTCAGGACTAGCGACTACGAGCAGTACTTC.

V usage is TRBV6-6 and J usage is TRBJ2-3, with D possibly being TRBD2 (5 bases). CDR3 length equals 15 residues. Trimming left V 0 bases short and J 6 bases short, with 13 bases between. Germline V gene lookup returns CDR1 MNHNY and CDR2 SVGAGI (reference sequence). The CDR3 is CASSYSSLLVDTQYF. As DNA, the CDR3 is TGTGCCAGCAGTTACTCGAGCCTACTAGTGGATACGCAGTATTTT.

J is TRBJ1-3 and V is TRBV6-5, with 7 bases that match TRBD1. The CDR3 length is 16 residues. CDR1 and CDR2 from the germline V gene are MNHEY and SVGAGI. V trimming: 2 bases; J trimming: 2 bases; junction bases outside the gene matches: 6. For the CDR3, the DNA is TGTGCCAGCAGTTACGACGGGACAGTGCCTGGAAACACCATATATTTT. Translation gives CASSYDGTVPGNTIYF.

The chain combines TRBV28 with TRBJ2-7; perhaps TRBD1 as D (6 bases). Germline V gene lookup returns CDR1 MDHEN and CDR2 SYDVKM. The CDR3 extends over 16 amino acids. V lost 3 bases to trimming and J lost 0 bases, with 15 bases between them. The chain's CDR3 is CASSLSGAHNSYEQYF. CDR3 in DNA: TGTGCCAGCAGTTTGTCAGGGGCCCATAACTCCTACGAGCAGTACTTC.

The genes are TRBV19 and TRBJ1-1; D gene ambiguous. CDR3 length: 10 amino acids. Germline-derived CDR1 and CDR2 are LNHDA and SQIVND (reference sequence). The V end was cut by 6 bases, the J end by 10 bases, with 9 bases between. Here the CDR3 reads CASRRERAFF. CDR3 bases: TGTGCCAGTAGAAGAGAACGAGCTTTCTTT.

The chain is built from TRBV19 and TRBJ2-1, with a tentative D call TRBD2 (6 bases). Germline lookup yields CDR1 LNHDA and CDR2 SQIVND (reference sequence). This CDR3 contains 16 residues. The V and J ends lost 3 bases and 3 bases respectively, with 15 bases between them. CDR3 nucleotides: TGTGCCAGTAGTATGGTAGGCGGGAATTTCTACAATGAGCAGTTCTTC. It codes for CASSMVGGNFYNEQFF.

The rearrangement links TRBV6-5 to TRBJ1-5; TRBD1 matches at 7 bases. Germline V gene lookup returns CDR1 MNHEY and CDR2 SVGAGI. This CDR3 has 15 residues. V lost 6 bases to trimming and J lost 4 bases; unmatched junction nucleotides: 9. CDR3 sequence reads: CASRRQGVGNQPQHF. The CDR3 DNA is TGTGCCAGCAGGCGACAGGGTGTTGGGAATCAGCCCCAGCATTTT.

This clone was counted a single time. The chain has TRBV6-1 and TRBJ1-5; maybe TRBD1 (5 bases). The CDR3 spans 13 residues. Trimming removed 8 bases at V and 1 base at J, with 9 bases between. Germline V gene lookup returns CDR1 MNHNS and CDR2 SASEGT. In DNA, the CDR3 is TGTGCCAGCTTGGGACTGAGCAATCAGCCCCAGCATTTT. Amino acids: CASLGLSNQPQHF.

V is TRBV5-4 and J is TRBJ1-1, with D possibly being TRBD1 (5 bases). The CDR3 consists of 15 residues. CDR1 is SGHNT and CDR2 is YYREEE in the germline V gene (reference sequence). Trimming left V 4 bases short and J 3 bases short, with 16 bases between. CDR3 nucleotides: TGTGCCAGCAGCGAAAGGGCAGTACAGGACACTGAAGCTTTCTTT. Its translation: CASSERAVQDTEAFF.

The chain joins TRBV15 to TRBJ2-5; D may be TRBD1 (6 bases). Germline CDR1 is LNHNV and CDR2 is YYDKDF (reference sequence). The V end was cut by 8 bases, the J end by 2 bases, with 12 bases between. The CDR3 extends over 13 amino acids. In nucleotides, the CDR3 is TGTGCCACCGGGATGGACAGTCAAGAGACCCAGTACTTC. Encoded protein: CATGMDSQETQYF.

The gene calls are TRBV19 and TRBJ2-1; TRBD1 might be the D (5 bases). The CDR3 totals 16 residues. The germline V gene has CDR1 LNHDA and CDR2 SQIVND (reference sequence). The V gene lost 2 bases and the J gene lost 3 bases, with 14 bases spanning the gap. The CDR3 spells CASSIITGVFYNEQFF. In nucleotides, the CDR3 is TGTGCCAGTAGTATAATCACAGGTGTTTTCTACAATGAGCAGTTCTTC.

V is TRBV6-1 and J is TRBJ1-3; D is unresolved. This CDR3 contains 14 residues. V dropped 6 bases and J dropped 0 bases, with 9 bases sitting between them. CDR1 and CDR2 from the germline V gene are MNHNS and SASEGT. The CDR3 nucleotides read TGTGCCAGCAGGATCGAGGTCTCTGGAAACACCATATATTTT. This codes for CASRIEVSGNTIYF.

The rearrangement links TRBV27 to TRBJ2-7; maybe TRBD1 (6 bases). Germline CDR1 reads MNHEY; CDR2 reads SMNVEV (reference sequence). The CDR3 covers 12 residues. Trimming removed 1 base from V and 7 bases from J, with 8 bases in between. The CDR3 nucleotides read TGTGCCAGCAGTTTATTGGGGACAGAGCAGTACTTC. Translation: CASSLLGTEQYF.

The rearrangement uses TRBV5-4 and TRBJ2-3; 9 bases are shared with TRBD2. This CDR3 region has 15 residues. The germline V gene has CDR1 SGHNT and CDR2 YYREEE (reference sequence). Germline trimming cut 1 base from V and 2 bases from J; bases unmatched to any gene: 2. This CDR3 reads CASSLPSGATDTQYF. The CDR3 DNA reads as TGTGCCAGCAGCTTGCCTAGCGGGGCCACAGATACGCAGTATTTT. Looking up the rest from reference TRBV5-4 and TRBJ2-3 gives the full variable domain: ETGVTQSPTHLIKTRGQQVTLRCSSQSGHNTVSWYQQALGQGPQFIFQYYREEENGRGNFPPRFSGLQFPNYSSELNVNALELDDSALYLCASSLPSGATDTQYFGPGTRLTVL.